The 5 T cell receptor beta chains in this list originate from one sample, sequenced in a study of blood T cell repertoires in COVID-19 (dated by TCRdb to about 2020). Library method: the immunoSEQ multiplex PCR assay. This is the immuneACCESS table as TCRdb keeps it, with only in-frame sequences that have V and J called. A part of the clones is gone; compared with another copy, unresolved V genes explain less than half, and the rest is unexplained. The sample includes approximately 100,000 clones, with 80% to 90% observed a single time. More than 3.5% of the sample is taken by the ten largest. The specimen sequenced was peripheral blood. These receptors were obtained from a human donor with COVID-19, enrolled during active disease. The donor label of this sample is uncertain.

The chain joins TRBV19 to TRBJ2-3, with TRBD1 as a possible D gene (5 bases). This CDR3 comprises 13 residues. V was trimmed by 7 bases and J by 4 bases, leaving 12 bases between them. CDR1 LNHDA and CDR2 SQIVND come from the germline V gene (reference sequence). The chain's CDR3 is CASNPGLPDTQYF. Written as DNA, the CDR3 is TGTGCCAGTAATCCAGGGTTGCCAGATACGCAGTATTTT. Looking up the rest from reference TRBV19 and TRBJ2-3 gives the full variable domain: DGGITQSPKYLFRKEGQNVTLSCEQNLNHDAMYWYRQDPGQGLRLIYYSQIVNDFQKGDIAEGYSVSREKKESFPLTVTSAQKNPTAFYLCASNPGLPDTQYFGPGTRLTVL.

V usage is TRBV10-2 and J usage is TRBJ1-6; D not resolved. V dropped 3 bases and J dropped 10 bases, with 16 bases sitting between them. There are 15 residues in the CDR3. Germline assignment: CDR1 WSHSY and CDR2 SAAADI. DNA of the CDR3: TGCGCCAGCAGTGACCACCCCCGGGAGGGATCACCCCTCCACTTT. This translates into CASSDHPREGSPLHF.

In nucleotides, the CDR3 is TGTGCCAGCAGCTGGGAGCGGGGGGGCGTGGAGACCCAGTACTTC. It is translated as CASSWERGGVETQYF. V is TRBV5-6 and J is TRBJ2-5; 10 bases line up with TRBD2. V lost 3 bases to trimming and J lost 5 bases; unmatched junction nucleotides: 7. The CDR3 totals 15 residues. The germline gives CDR1 SGHDT, CDR2 YYEEEE.

This chain joins TRBV5-1 and TRBJ1-6, with D maybe TRBD1 (5 bases). The CDR3 has 13 residues. V was trimmed by 6 bases and J by 8 bases, leaving 12 bases between them. Looked up from germline, CDR1 is SGHRS and CDR2 is YFSETQ. This chain's CDR3 is CASTTGGDSPLHF. Written as DNA, the CDR3 is TGCGCCAGCACAACCGGGGGGGATTCACCCCTCCACTTT.

The rearrangement uses TRBV10-3 and TRBJ2-2; a weak D match, TRBD1 (6 bases). CDR3 length equals 13 residues. V was cut by 11 bases and J by 2 bases, with 12 bases left in between. From germline, CDR1 is ENHRY and CDR2 SYGVKD. CDR3 coding DNA: TGTGCCTCCGGGACACCTAACACCGGGGAGCTGTTTTTT. This codes for CASGTPNTGELFF.